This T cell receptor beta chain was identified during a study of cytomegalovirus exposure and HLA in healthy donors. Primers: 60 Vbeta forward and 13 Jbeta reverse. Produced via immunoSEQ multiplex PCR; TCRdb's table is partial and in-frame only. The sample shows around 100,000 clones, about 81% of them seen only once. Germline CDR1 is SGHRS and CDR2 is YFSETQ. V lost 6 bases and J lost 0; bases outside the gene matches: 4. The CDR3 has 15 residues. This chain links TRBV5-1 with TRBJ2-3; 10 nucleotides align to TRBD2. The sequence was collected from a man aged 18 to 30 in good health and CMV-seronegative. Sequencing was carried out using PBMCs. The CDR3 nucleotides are TGCGCCAGCACCCCACTAGCGGGGAGCACAGATACGCAGTATTTT. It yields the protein CASTPLAGSTDTQYF.